These 6 T cell receptor beta chains were sequenced from one sample in a study of cytomegalovirus exposure and HLA in healthy donors. The PCR ran on 60 Vbeta and 13 Jbeta primers. Some clones are missing from TCRdb's copy, which holds only in-frame ones; the method was immunoSEQ multiplex PCR. The sample has 120,000 or so clones; over 9.5% are singletons. The sequencing sample was made of PBMCs. These receptor sequences come from a woman aged 18-30 years in good health and CMV-seropositive.

CDR3 residues: CATLISTGSSGELFF. The CDR3 bases are TGTGCCACCCTCATATCGACAGGGTCCAGCGGGGAGCTGTTTTTT. This chain links TRBV10-3 with TRBJ2-2, with 7 bases aligning to TRBD1. This CDR3 spans 15 amino acids. CDR1 is ENHRY, CDR2 SYGVKD, per germline. With 10 bases clipped from V and 7 bases from J, the junction kept 15 bases outside the gene matches.

The V and J genes are TRBV30 and TRBJ2-7; the D is unclear. Trimming removed 1 base at V and 4 bases at J, with 11 bases between. There are 13 residues in the CDR3. In germline, CDR1 is GTSNPN, CDR2 SVGIG (reference sequence). As DNA, the CDR3 is TGTGCCTGGAGTGCGGGTGAAGAGTACGAGCAGTACTTC. Encoded protein: CAWSAGEEYEQYF.

This clone was observed a few times. The chain joins TRBV5-1 to TRBJ2-1, with D unresolved. The CDR3 totals 12 residues. Trimming pared 6 bases from V and 5 bases from J, leaving 9 bases between. The V gene's germline CDR1 is SGHRS and CDR2 YFSETQ. The CDR3 region is CASNDGDNEQFF. As DNA, the CDR3 is TGCGCCAGCAACGATGGAGACAATGAGCAGTTCTTC.

This clone was observed a handful of times. The chain joins TRBV6-1 to TRBJ1-4; TRBD1 matches 7 bases. The CDR3 has 14 amino acids. Germline CDR1 is MNHNS and CDR2 is SASEGT. V shed 8 bases and J 5 bases; nucleotides not matched to a gene: 8. The CDR3 protein is CASRRGRGNEKLFF. In nucleotides, the CDR3 is TGTGCCAGCCGGCGCGGCAGGGGGAATGAAAAACTGTTTTTT.

This clone has just a few counts. This chain links TRBV30 with TRBJ2-2; maybe TRBD1 (6 bases). This CDR3 is 11 amino acids long. The germline CDR1 and CDR2 sequences are GTSNPN and SVGIG (reference sequence). The V end was cut by 3 bases, the J end by 14 bases, with 13 bases between. Here the CDR3 reads CAWRYTGILFF. The CDR3 DNA reads TGTGCCTGGAGGTACACAGGGATTCTGTTTTTT.

The rearrangement uses TRBV28 and TRBJ2-5, with D possibly TRBD1 on 5 matching bases. Deletions cut 6 bases from V and 4 bases from J, with 18 bases between. Per germline, CDR1 MDHEN and CDR2 SYDVKM. CDR3 length: 15 residues. CDR3 amino acids: CASSFGQGRGETQYF. The CDR3 DNA is TGTGCCAGCAGCTTTGGGCAGGGTAGGGGAGAGACCCAGTACTTC.